The source of this T cell receptor (beta chain) is a study of blood T cell repertoires in COVID-19. CDR1 is SGHRS and CDR2 is YFSETQ in the germline V gene. Between the trimmed V and J ends, which lost 4 bases and 4 bases, there was a span of 14 bases. The CDR3 contains 14 residues. Original analysis: Reference gene primers were amplified, and this amplification served to estimate nucleated cell counts. The repertoire was sequenced with immunoSEQ multiplex PCR; TCRdb's copy has only in-frame clones and lacks some. V and J calls and clone size are given by that table; D and trimming were obtained from the DNA. The repertoire includes around 90,000 clones, around four fifths of them detected once, and 10% to 15% sits in the top ten.

The source is a woman between 70 and 85 years old with active or convalescent COVID-19. The sequenced sample consisted of peripheral blood. The V call is TRBV5-1, the J call TRBJ1-1; TRBD1 might be the D (6 bases). The CDR3 sequence is CASSTQGGGTEAFF. The CDR3 DNA sequence: TGCGCCAGCAGCACCCAGGGAGGGGGCACTGAAGCTTTCTTT. The entire variable domain, with the rest obtained from reference TRBV5-1 and TRBJ1-1, is as follows: KAGVTQTPRYLIKTRGQQVTLSCSPISGHRSVSWYQQTPGQGLQFLFEYFSETQRNKGNFPGRFSGRQFSNSRSEMNVSTLELGDSALYLCASSTQGGGTEAFFGQGTRLTVV.